Included here is one TCR beta chain sequence, with context. Its cognate antigen is unknown. The sample is drawn from a study of T cell repertoires in ileal Crohn's disease. Turning to the study itself: Surgery for a complication: stricturing in roughly 61%, penetrating in about 39%. Study-level points and caveats: High-frequency clones were more common in sorted CD8 than CD4 cells. Active smokers at surgery had more clonal expansions than non-smokers.

Produced via immunoSEQ multiplex PCR; TCRdb's table is partial and in-frame only. This repertoire shows 13,000 to 15,000 clones, approximately 70% found once; its top ten account for 5.5% to 7.5%. In germline, CDR1 is LGHNT, CDR2 FRNRAP. Germline trimming cut 0 bases from V and 3 bases from J; bases unmatched to any gene: 18. This CDR3 spans 21 amino acids. The origin of this receptor is an adult with Crohn's disease. The chain recombines TRBV12-5 with TRBJ2-3; 10 nucleotides agree with TRBD1. Sequencing was done on a sample of ileal tissue. CDR3 nucleotide sequence: TGTGCTAGTGGTTTGGTGTGGGGGACAGGGGCATTCCGAGGCCAAACAGATACGCAGTATTTT. Translating it yields CASGLVWGTGAFRGQTDTQYF.